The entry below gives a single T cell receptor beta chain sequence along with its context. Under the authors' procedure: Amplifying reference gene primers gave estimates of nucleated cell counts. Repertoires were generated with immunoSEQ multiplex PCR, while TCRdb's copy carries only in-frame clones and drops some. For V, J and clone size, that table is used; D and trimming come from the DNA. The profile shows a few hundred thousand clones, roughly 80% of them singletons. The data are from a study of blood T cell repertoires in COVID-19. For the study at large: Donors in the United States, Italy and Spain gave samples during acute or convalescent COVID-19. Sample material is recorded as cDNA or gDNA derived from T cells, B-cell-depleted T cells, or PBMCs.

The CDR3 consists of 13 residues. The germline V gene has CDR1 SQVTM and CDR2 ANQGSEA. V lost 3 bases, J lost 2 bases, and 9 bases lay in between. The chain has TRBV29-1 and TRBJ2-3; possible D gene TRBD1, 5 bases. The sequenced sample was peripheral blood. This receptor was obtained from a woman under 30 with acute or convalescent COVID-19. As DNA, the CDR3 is TGCAGCGTTGAGTGGGGCTTCACAGATACGCAGTATTTT. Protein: CSVEWGFTDTQYF.